These 26 T cell receptor beta chains came from one sample sequenced in a study of blood T cells in healthy people across ages. PCR was performed a second time for about 7 to 12 cycles using a sample-barcoded 5' primer and a J-beta primer mix. TCRdb re-analysed the 5' RACE reads in MiXCR, keeping a single row per CDR3 protein. The sample includes approximately 1,700,000 distinct CDR3 sequences, roughly two fifths of them seen just once. Material: blood. Every receptor here comes from a human donor in good health.

This clonotype was observed a few times. The chain is built from TRBV18 and TRBJ2-7, with D perhaps being TRBD1 or TRBD2 (5 bases each). V was cut by 2 bases and J by 4 bases, with 12 bases left in between. Germline V gene data show CDR1 as KGHSH and CDR2 as LQKENI. The CDR3 has 14 residues. CDR3 DNA: TGTGCCAGCTCACCAGAGGAATGGGGGTACGAGCAGTACTTC. This translates into CASSPEEWGYEQYF.

This clonotype was detected only a few times. V and J are TRBV12-3 or TRBV12-4 and TRBJ2-1; D unresolved. The ends were cut back, 5 bases at V and 7 bases at J, with 6 bases in the middle. CDR3 length: 11 amino acids. The CDR3, as DNA: TGTGCCAGCAGTGAGGATAATGAGCAGTTCTTC. It translates to CASSEDNEQFF.

This clonotype has just one count. The V gene is TRBV7-9, the J gene TRBJ2-1, with 12 bases matching TRBD2. This CDR3 contains 19 residues. CDR1 is SEHNR and CDR2 is FQNEAQ in the germline V gene (reference sequence). Germline trimming cut 6 bases from V and 0 bases from J; bases unmatched to any gene: 12. CDR3 DNA: TGTGCCAGCAGTTATGGACTAGCGGGGACTACGCCCTCCTACAATGAGCAGTTCTTC. Amino acids: CASSYGLAGTTPSYNEQFF. Variable domain in full (rest from reference TRBV7-9 and TRBJ2-1): DTGVSQNPRHKITKRGQNVTFRCDPISEHNRLYWYRQTLGQGPEFLTYFQNEAQLEKSRLLSDRFSAERPKGSFSTLEIQRTEQGDSAMYLCASSYGLAGTTPSYNEQFFGPGTRLTVL.

The chain uses TRBV7-2 and TRBJ1-2; maybe TRBD1 (5 bases). CDR1 and CDR2 from the germline V gene are SGHTA and FQGNSA. The CDR3 has 14 amino acids. V lost 7 bases, J lost 8 bases, and 20 bases lay in between. CDR3 in DNA: TGTGCCAGCACCCTAGCAGGGCACTATTGGGGCTACACCTTC. It yields the protein CASTLAGHYWGYTF. The full variable domain, rest sourced from reference TRBV7-2 and TRBJ1-2, is GAGVSQSPSNKVTEKGKDVELRCDPISGHTALYWYRQSLGQGLEFLIYFQGNSAPDKSGLPSDRFSAERTGGSVSTLTIQRTQQEDSAVYLCASTLAGHYWGYTFGSGTRLTVV.

The chain carries TRBV21-1 and TRBJ1-1; TRBD1 is the table's D call and was not checked against the DNA. TRBV21-1 is given as a pseudogene. The CDR3 is 16 amino acids. The CDR3 spells CASNKRRGTANTEAFF. The CDR3 DNA sequence: TGTGCCAGCAACAAACGAAGGGGGACGGCGAACACTGAAGCTTTCTTT.

The chain couples TRBV28 to TRBJ1-2; the match to TRBD1 covers 9 bases. CDR1 is MDHEN, CDR2 SYDVKM, per germline. The V segment lost 5 bases and the J segment 4 bases; nucleotides outside the gene matches: 5. This CDR3 has 14 residues. CDR3 residues: CASSPTGGTYGYTF. For the CDR3, the DNA is TGTGCCAGCAGTCCGACAGGGGGTACCTATGGCTACACCTTC.

The chain uses TRBV9 and TRBJ2-4; either TRBD1 or TRBD2 may supply D (6 bases each). The J call may be incorrect, as the DNA end agrees better with TRBJ2-7. The CDR3 runs 15 residues. The germline V gene encodes CDR1 SGDLS and CDR2 YYNGEE. This chain's CDR3 is CASSPGRGESYEQYF. The CDR3 region has the DNA TGTGCCAGCAGCCCTGGAAGGGGGGAGTCCTACGAGCAGTACTTC.

In this sample, this clonotype turned up many times. The chain has TRBV5-1 and TRBJ2-5; D uncertain. V was cut by 0 bases and J by 11 bases, with 14 bases left in between. Looked up from germline, CDR1 is SGHRS and CDR2 is YFSETQ. The CDR3 contains 13 residues. CDR3 nucleotides: TGCGCCAGCAGCTTGGTTGGGTCCGAAGAGCAGTACTTC. Its protein is CASSLVGSEEQYF.

The rearrangement links TRBV11-2 to TRBJ2-7; a weak D match, TRBD2 (7 bases). This CDR3 spans 15 amino acids. Germline V CDR1 and CDR2: SGHAT, FQNNGV. V shed 5 bases and J shed 2 bases, with 16 bases lying between them. The CDR3 nucleotides are TGTGCCAGCAGCCCGAGCGGGACACTGGCCTACGAGCAGTACTTC. This codes for CASSPSGTLAYEQYF.

Only a few counts were recorded for this clonotype. The chain combines TRBV29-1 with TRBJ2-1; 13 bases match TRBD2. V shed 5 bases, J shed 1 base, and the junction held 5 bases outside the gene matches. The CDR3 sequence is 16 residues long. Germline assignment: CDR1 SQVTM and CDR2 ANQGSEA. The CDR3, as DNA: TGCAGCGTTAGAGGGACTAGCGGGGAGTCCTACAATGAGCAGTTCTTC. Translation gives CSVRGTSGESYNEQFF.

CDR3: CASRPRRQGIYEQYF. The CDR3 DNA is TGTGCCAGCAGGCCTCGGAGACAGGGAATTTACGAGCAGTACTTC. The V gene is TRBV2, the J gene TRBJ2-7; 7 positions match TRBD1. J gave up 4 bases and V 6 bases, and 12 bases lay outside the gene matches. There are 15 residues in the CDR3. Germline V lookup: CDR1 SNHLY, CDR2 FYNNEI.

The chain is built from TRBV5-1 and TRBJ2-7, with no clear D. The V gene's germline CDR1 is SGHRS and CDR2 YFSETQ. With 4 bases removed from V and 3 bases from J, the gap between germline ends came to 17 bases. There are 15 residues in the CDR3. DNA for the CDR3: TGCGCCAGCAGCCCCGCGGTGGCAGAGTTCTACGAGCAGTACTTC. Its protein is CASSPAVAEFYEQYF.

This clonotype was seen more than once but under ten times. The chain recombines TRBV28 with TRBJ2-1; maybe TRBD2 (6 bases). V gave up 1 base and J gave up 4 bases, with 14 bases separating them. Germline values: CDR1 MDHEN, CDR2 SYDVKM. CDR3 length equals 16 residues. The CDR3 bases are TGTGCCAGCAGTTTATTTAACGCGGAGGGGTACAATGAGCAGTTCTTC. Its protein product is CASSLFNAEGYNEQFF.

In this sample, this clonotype turned up a few times. The chain joins TRBV9 to TRBJ2-5; D is uncertain. Trimming pared 0 bases from V and 5 bases from J, leaving 11 bases between. Germline CDR1 is SGDLS and CDR2 is YYNGEE. CDR3 size: 14 residues. The CDR3 spells CASSVGTRLETQYF. The CDR3 region has the DNA TGTGCCAGCAGCGTAGGTACACGTTTGGAGACCCAGTACTTC.

J is TRBJ1-2 and V is TRBV15, with 8 bases matching TRBD1. Germline CDR1 reads LNHNV; CDR2 reads YYDKDF (reference sequence). This CDR3 has 15 residues. The junction had 7 bases not matched to a gene; V was cut back by 4 bases and J by 3 bases. The CDR3 nucleotides read TGTGCCACCAGCAATGACAGGGGAAGAGACTATGGCTACACCTTC. Residues: CATSNDRGRDYGYTF.

This chain connects TRBV12-3 or TRBV12-4 to TRBJ2-5; 9 nucleotides agree with TRBD1. This CDR3 is built from 15 residues. V shed 6 bases and J 5 bases; nucleotides not matched to a gene: 10. The CDR3 DNA sequence: TGTGCCAGCAGCCGCCCTGACAGGGGGAGGGAGACCCAGTACTTC. It codes for CASSRPDRGRETQYF.

The chain joins TRBV29-1 to TRBJ1-2, with a possible D match to TRBD1 (6 bases). The ends were cut back, 0 bases at V and 4 bases at J, with 12 bases in the middle. The CDR3 runs 14 residues. Germline V lookup: CDR1 SQVTM, CDR2 ANQGSEA. CDR3: CSVEEKGQFYGYTF. CDR3 bases: TGCAGCGTTGAAGAAAAAGGACAGTTCTATGGCTACACCTTC.

A single count supports this clonotype. This chain connects TRBV4-1 to TRBJ2-4; D remains ambiguous. The J call may be incorrect, as the DNA end agrees better with TRBJ2-7. Germline CDR1 and CDR2: MGHRA and YSYEKL. The length of the CDR3 is 16 residues. Written as DNA, the CDR3 is TGCGCCAGCAGCCAAGGTGACCGCTCGGGTGGCTACGAGCAGTACTTC. It translates to CASSQGDRSGGYEQYF.

This CDR3 is CSACPTSGGACTQYF. The CDR3 DNA follows: TGCAGTGCTTGCCCGACTAGCGGGGGGGCATGTACGCAGTATTTT. V gene TRBV20-1 combines with J gene TRBJ2-3; TRBD2 matches 14 bases. The CDR3 runs 15 residues. V gave up 5 bases and J gave up 8 bases; unmatched junction bases: 9. In germline, CDR1 is DFQATT, CDR2 SNEGSKA (reference sequence).

This clonotype has a handful of counts. The chain carries TRBV7-2 and TRBJ1-1; no firm D call. Germline assignment: CDR1 SGHTA and CDR2 FQGNSA. The V end was cut by 5 bases, the J end by 3 bases, with 13 bases between. This CDR3 has 14 residues. CDR3: CASSRRAGYTEAFF. The CDR3 DNA reads as TGTGCCAGCAGCAGAAGAGCCGGGTACACTGAAGCTTTCTTT.

The table lists this clonotype with a few counts. This CDR3 is CASSWGTVSEQYF. The CDR3 bases are TGTGCCAGCAGCTGGGGGACAGTCAGCGAGCAGTACTTC. The genes are TRBV5-6 and TRBJ2-7; 7 bases are a match to TRBD1. After removal of 3 bases from V and 6 bases from J, the junction contained 6 bases not matched to a gene. Germline CDR1 is SGHDT and CDR2 is YYEEEE. The length of the CDR3 is 13 residues.

This clonotype was recorded only once. The chain has TRBV27 and TRBJ1-2; 7 positions agree with TRBD1. Trimming cost V 6 bases and J 3 bases; bases outside gene matches: 10. Germline lookup yields CDR1 MNHEY and CDR2 SMNVEV (reference sequence). CDR3 length: 15 amino acids. The CDR3 is CASSLTGAGDYGYTF. The CDR3 bases are TGTGCCAGCAGCCTTACAGGGGCCGGGGACTATGGCTACACCTTC.

V is TRBV7-2 and J is TRBJ2-3, with 7 bases fitting TRBD1. The V and J ends lost 3 bases and 0 bases, in that order; junction bases with no gene match: 9. CDR1 is SGHTA, CDR2 FQGNSA, per germline. This CDR3 is built from 17 residues. The CDR3 DNA follows: TGTGCCAGCAGCTTGTCCCTGACAGGGTGGAGCACAGATACGCAGTATTTT. Residues: CASSLSLTGWSTDTQYF.

This clonotype was seen only a few times. Here the CDR3 DNA reads TGTGCCAGCAGCTCCAGACAGGAGTTTGATACGCAGTATTTT. Its protein is CASSSRQEFDTQYF. V usage is TRBV11-2 and J usage is TRBJ2-3, with D possibly matching TRBD1 (6 bases). The CDR3 length is 14 residues. CDR1 SGHAT and CDR2 FQNNGV come from the germline V gene. V was cut by 4 bases and J by 6 bases, with 14 bases left in between.

The table lists this clonotype with a count of one. The chain joins TRBV7-2 to TRBJ2-3; D could derive from TRBD1 or TRBD2 (5 bases each). There are 15 residues in the CDR3. The germline V gene has CDR1 SGHTA and CDR2 FQGNSA. V was trimmed by 1 base and J by 3 bases, leaving 11 bases between them. CDR3 in DNA: TGTGCCAGCAGCTTAGGCATGGGGGAGACAGATACGCAGTATTTT. Translation: CASSLGMGETDTQYF. Together with reference TRBV7-2 and TRBJ2-3, the CDR3 gives the full variable domain: GAGVSQSPSNKVTEKGKDVELRCDPISGHTALYWYRQSLGQGLEFLIYFQGNSAPDKSGLPSDRFSAERTGGSVSTLTIQRTQQEDSAVYLCASSLGMGETDTQYFGPGTRLTVL.

This clonotype was counted between two and nine times. This chain joins TRBV6-2 or TRBV6-3 and TRBJ2-1; TRBD2 matches 11 bases. This CDR3 has 14 residues. The V and J ends lost 4 bases and 6 bases, in that order; junction bases with no gene match: 2. Germline-derived CDR1 and CDR2 are MNHEY and SVGEGT. The CDR3 here is CASSSTSGGNEQFF. DNA for the CDR3: TGTGCCAGCAGTTCTACTAGCGGGGGCAATGAGCAGTTCTTC.